These 7 T cell receptor beta chains share one sample of origin, sequenced in a study of T cell changes during pregnancy in multiple sclerosis. Sequencing was performed with immunoSEQ multiplex PCR; in TCRdb, only in-frame clones are kept and a portion is missing. In the table there are 47,000 or so clones, about 87% of which are singletons. Sample: peripheral blood, taken in the first trimester of pregnancy. The receptors here all came from a female donor with multiple sclerosis, enrolled in a pregnancy study.

The rearrangement uses TRBV5-5 and TRBJ1-2; a possible D gene is TRBD1 (5 bases). From germline, CDR1 is SGHKS and CDR2 YYEKEE (reference sequence). The CDR3 extends over 14 amino acids. Deletions cut 4 bases from V and 4 bases from J, with 14 bases between. In nucleotides, the CDR3 is TGTGCCAGCAGCCTGGATGCGGACATCTATGGCTACACCTTC. Its protein product is CASSLDADIYGYTF.

V is TRBV9 and J is TRBJ1-3; tentative D call: TRBD1 (5 bases). CDR1 SGDLS and CDR2 YYNGEE come from the germline V gene. V gave up 0 bases and J gave up 13 bases, with 14 bases separating them. The CDR3 is 13 amino acids. The CDR3 DNA reads TGTGCCAGCAGCGTAGATCTAAAGGGGCCGATATATTTT. Its translation: CASSVDLKGPIYF.

This chain links TRBV2 with TRBJ2-2; possible D gene TRBD2, 5 bases. CDR3 length equals 14 residues. The germline CDR1 and CDR2 sequences are SNHLY and FYNNEI. Trimming removed 6 bases from V and 7 bases from J, with 15 bases in between. CDR3 sequence: CASRAHEAGGELFF. The CDR3 region has the DNA TGTGCCAGCAGAGCCCATGAGGCGGGCGGGGAGCTGTTTTTT.

The chain links TRBV5-1 to TRBJ2-7; D is possibly TRBD1 (6 bases). The CDR3 is made up of 14 amino acids. Germline loops: CDR1 SGHRS, CDR2 YFSETQ. The V gene lost 0 bases and the J gene lost 3 bases, with 10 bases spanning the gap. CDR3 sequence: CASSLGQDLYEQYF. CDR3 DNA: TGCGCCAGCAGCTTGGGACAGGACCTCTACGAGCAGTACTTC.

The rearrangement uses TRBV11-2 and TRBJ2-7, with D possibly matching TRBD2 (6 bases). Germline CDR1 reads SGHAT; CDR2 reads FQNNGV. There are 15 residues in the CDR3. Trimming took off 3 bases at V and 4 bases at J, with 16 bases between the two ends. CDR3 nucleotides: TGTGCCAGCAGCTTTACACATCAACGGGGGTACGAGCAGTACTTC. This encodes CASSFTHQRGYEQYF.

This chain joins TRBV6-6 and TRBJ2-5; D ambiguous. CDR1 is MNHNY, CDR2 SVGAGI, per germline (reference sequence). V dropped 7 bases and J dropped 0 bases, with 6 bases sitting between them. The CDR3 has 12 residues. This CDR3 is CASTPNQETQYF. The CDR3 DNA sequence: TGTGCCAGCACCCCCAACCAAGAGACCCAGTACTTC.

To note about this clone: Other nucleotide sequences in the sample specify the same CDR3. The J gene is TRBJ1-3, the V gene TRBV29-1, with D maybe TRBD1 (6 bases). The CDR3 sequence is 13 residues long. In germline, CDR1 is SQVTM, CDR2 ANQGSEA. Trimming stripped 2 bases from V and 3 bases from J, with 8 bases between. This CDR3 is CSVERQDGNTIYF. The CDR3 bases are TGCAGCGTTGAAAGACAGGATGGAAACACCATATATTTT.